This T cell receptor (beta chain) was observed in a study of blood T cells in healthy people across ages. The germline V gene has CDR1 MNHNS and CDR2 SASEGT. This CDR3 has 16 residues. V trimming: 7 bases; J trimming: 1 base; junction bases outside the gene matches: 7. A sample-barcoded 5' primer and a J-beta primer mix were used in a second PCR of about 7 to 11 cycles. TCRdb analysed the 5' RACE reads with MiXCR anew, one entry per CDR3 protein. The repertoire holds hundreds of thousands of distinct CDR3 sequences, less than 25% seen once, with approximately 8.7% in the top ten. This clonotype appeared a single time. The same sample was also studied in work on T cells of mothers and their children.

The sample consisted of blood. The chain is built from TRBV6-1 and TRBJ2-1, with TRBD2 identical over 10 bases. The receptor's source is a boy between 5 and 17 years old in good health. CDR3 loop: CASNRLAGASYNEQFF. CDR3 sequence (DNA): TGTGCCAGCAATAGGCTAGCGGGGGCGTCCTACAATGAGCAGTTCTTC.